This TCR beta chain stems from a study of tumor and adjacent non-tumor tissue in lung cancer. Across the study: Samples averaged around 4.2 million productive TCRbeta reads each.

No cell sorting was done before RNA was extracted from the tissue. More than 3 cm separated this lung sample from the edge of the tumor. Donors were chemotherapy-naive, newly diagnosed lung cancer surgical patients in China, August–late 2014. As to this clonotype: This may stem from a read error, because a much larger clone lies one nucleotide away.

Three rounds of nested PCR, following a modified ARM-PCR protocol, produced the TCRbeta library. One entry per CDR3 protein, called by TCRdb with MiXCR from the multiplex PCR reads. Altogether some 51,000 distinct CDR3 sequences are present, roughly 60% being singletons, with the ten largest covering 30%. CDR1 DFQATT and CDR2 SNEGSKA come from the germline V gene (reference sequence). This CDR3 is built from 14 residues. Source material: distant non-tumor lung tissue. The clonotype comes from a woman aged 70-85 years with non-small cell lung cancer. V usage is TRBV20-1 and J usage is TRBJ1-2, with a tentative D call TRBD1 (6 bases). The CDR3 protein is CTASQSGANYGYTF. The CDR3 DNA follows: TGCACTGCTAGCCAGTCAGGGGCGAACTATGGCTACACCTTC.